These T cell receptor beta chains were read from a single sample in a study of blood T cells in healthy people across ages. TCRdb reanalysed the 5' RACE reads using MiXCR and keeps one entry per CDR3 protein. The sample has roughly 1.5 million distinct CDR3 sequences; 35% to 45% are singletons. What was sequenced was blood. These receptors were obtained from a woman aged 18-29 years in good health. The CDR3 runs from the conserved cysteine through the conserved F or W. Fields, in order: J gene, clone size, D gene, V gene, CDR3 protein, CDR3 DNA. A D gene is named only where the DNA matches it firmly. Clone size is not always given. Where it is, it says once, few, many or a class for expanded clones.

TRBJ2-1,.,TRBD2,TRBV30,CAWSSSSGMGHEQFF,TGTGCCTGGAGTTCCTCTAGCGGGATGGGGCATGAGCAGTTCTTC
TRBJ1-1,.,TRBD1,TRBV5-1,CASSLGTGYSTEAFF,TGCGCCAGCAGCTTGGGGACAGGATACTCCACTGAAGCTTTCTTT
TRBJ2-5,.,.,TRBV7-8,CASSIQGRETQYF,TGTGCCAGCAGCATTCAGGGGCGAGAGACCCAGTACTTC
TRBJ1-1,.,.,TRBV15,CATSRDRGVGGAFF,TGTGCCACCAGCAGAGATCGAGGGGTGGGTGGAGCTTTCTTT
TRBJ1-4,.,.,TRBV4-3,CASSQTYNEKLFF,TGCGCCAGCAGCCAAACATATAACGAAAAACTGTTTTTT
TRBJ2-2,.,.,TRBV15,CATSRASNTGELFF,TGTGCCACCAGCAGGGCTAGTAACACCGGGGAGCTGTTTTTT
TRBJ1-1,.,.,TRBV3-1,CASSSRTAKNTEAFF,TGTGCCAGCAGCTCCAGGACCGCGAAGAACACTGAAGCTTTCTTT
TRBJ2-1,.,TRBD2,TRBV29-1,CSVVNRLAGDNEQFF,TGCAGCGTGGTGAATCGACTAGCGGGGGACAATGAGCAGTTCTTC
TRBJ2-1,.,TRBD1,TRBV6-2/TRBV6-3,CASTDRGENEQFF,TGTGCCAGCACCGACAGGGGGGAGAATGAGCAGTTCTTC
TRBJ1-1,.,.,TRBV12-3/TRBV12-4,CASSLGTDKAFF,TGTGCCAGCAGTTTAGGGACAGATAAGGCTTTCTTT
TRBJ1-5,.,TRBD1,TRBV12-3/TRBV12-4,CASSTRQGVQPQHF,TGTGCCAGCAGTACCAGACAGGGGGTTCAGCCCCAGCATTTT
TRBJ2-7,few,.,TRBV20-1,CSARDRSTYEQYF,TGCAGTGCTAGAGATAGGTCAACCTACGAGCAGTACTTC
TRBJ2-7,.,TRBD2,TRBV5-1,CASSLTPAGVTEQYF,TGCGCCAGCAGCTTGACCCCAGCGGGAGTAACCGAGCAGTACTTC
TRBJ2-3,.,TRBD1,TRBV20-1,CSARGTATLGTDTQYF,TGCAGTGCTAGGGGGACAGCTACTTTGGGAACAGATACGCAGTATTTT
TRBJ1-6,.,.,TRBV20-1,CSAKTQGLPLHF,TGCAGTGCAAAAACCCAGGGCCTACCCCTCCACTTT
TRBJ1-5,few,.,TRBV24-1,CATSDSGLGPFSNQPQHF,TGTGCCACCAGTGACTCGGGACTGGGCCCTTTTAGCAATCAGCCCCAGCATTTT
TRBJ2-1,few,.,TRBV27,CASTPEGGFSYNEQFF,TGTGCCAGCACCCCGGAGGGGGGTTTCAGCTACAATGAGCAGTTCTTC
TRBJ1-1,few,TRBD1,TRBV11-2,CASSLDAGGNTEAFF,TGTGCCAGCAGCTTAGATGCAGGGGGGAACACTGAAGCTTTCTTT
TRBJ1-4,few,.,TRBV4-1,CASSQDAGEKLFF,TGCGCCAGCAGCCAAGATGCTGGGGAGAAACTGTTTTTT
TRBJ2-5,few,.,TRBV20-1,CSATFPTRHGRETQYF,TGCAGTGCTACTTTCCCGACTCGTCATGGTCGAGAGACCCAGTACTTC
TRBJ1-5,.,.,TRBV10-3,CAKDNLNQPQHF,TGTGCCAAAGACAACCTCAATCAGCCCCAGCATTTT
TRBJ1-1,once,.,TRBV7-2,CASSLKGGAGTEAFF,TGTGCCAGCAGCTTAAAAGGAGGGGCGGGAACTGAAGCTTTCTTT
TRBJ2-7,few,.,TRBV28,CASSFRGYSPYEQYF,TGTGCCAGCAGTTTCCGAGGGTACAGCCCCTACGAGCAGTACTTC
TRBJ2-2,few,TRBD1,TRBV20-1,CSARDGTGGPGELFF,TGCAGTGCTAGAGACGGAACAGGGGGCCCCGGGGAGCTGTTTTTT
TRBJ2-7,.,.,TRBV3-1,CASSQLNREYEQYF,TGTGCCAGCAGCCAATTAAACAGGGAGTACGAGCAGTACTTC
TRBJ2-2,.,TRBD2,TRBV15,CATTTRREQGELFF,TGTGCCACCACGACAAGGCGGGAGCAAGGGGAGCTGTTTTTT
TRBJ2-3,few,TRBD2,TRBV7-6,CASSPWTSGVDTQYF,TGTGCCAGCAGCCCCTGGACTAGCGGGGTTGATACGCAGTATTTT
TRBJ2-3,few,.,TRBV14,CASSQDHSVLGTDTQYF,TGTGCCAGCAGCCAAGACCACAGCGTCTTGGGCACAGATACGCAGTATTTT
TRBJ1-5,.,TRBD1,TRBV5-1,CASSLQGENQPQHF,TGCGCCAGCAGCTTACAGGGGGAAAATCAGCCCCAGCATTTT
TRBJ2-1,.,.,TRBV4-1,CASSLIQRANNEQFF,TGCGCCAGCAGCCTCATCCAGCGGGCGAACAATGAGCAGTTCTTC
TRBJ1-6,few,.,TRBV27,CASSLRPHFNSPLHF,TGTGCCAGCAGTTTAAGGCCACACTTTAATTCACCCCTCCACTTT
TRBJ2-7,.,.,TRBV18,CASSSTAPSSYEQYF,TGTGCCAGCTCATCGACAGCGCCGAGCTCCTACGAGCAGTACTTC
TRBJ1-2,many,.,TRBV4-3,CASSQDGGYGYTF,TGCGCCAGCAGCCAAGATGGAGGCTATGGCTACACCTTC
TRBJ2-7,.,.,TRBV3-1,CASSQAESEQYF,TGTGCCAGCAGCCAAGCAGAAAGCGAGCAGTACTTC
TRBJ2-5,.,.,TRBV14,CASSLRDTLWETQYF,TGTGCCAGCAGCCTCCGGGACACCCTGTGGGAGACCCAGTACTTC
TRBJ1-1,.,.,TRBV6-2/TRBV6-3,CASIEGGITEAFF,TGTGCCAGCATCGAAGGGGGTATCACTGAAGCTTTCTTT
TRBJ2-7,few,.,TRBV18,CASSPTAGQGNEQYF,TGTGCCAGCTCACCGACGGCAGGGCAAGGTAACGAGCAGTACTTC
TRBJ2-4,.,.,TRBV29-1,CSVDGDIQYF,TGCAGCGTTGATGGAGACATTCAGTACTTC
TRBJ2-1,.,.,TRBV30,CATQEKARGYNEQFF,TGTGCCACCCAAGAAAAGGCGAGGGGATACAATGAGCAGTTCTTC
TRBJ1-1,.,.,TRBV7-9,CASSLEERTEAFF,TGTGCCAGCAGCTTAGAGGAGAGGACTGAAGCTTTCTTT
TRBJ1-5,few,.,TRBV20-1,CSAISSRKRNQPQHF,TGCAGTGCTATATCCTCCCGGAAACGCAATCAGCCCCAGCATTTT
TRBJ2-7,few,.,TRBV4-1,CASSQARGGYEQYF,TGCGCCAGCAGCCAAGCCAGGGGGGGTTACGAGCAGTACTTC
TRBJ1-4,.,.,TRBV7-3,CASSSGLGEKLFF,TGTGCCAGCAGCTCCGGCTTGGGGGAAAAACTGTTTTTT
TRBJ2-1,.,TRBD2,TRBV4-3,CASSPQVSGVWNEQFF,TGCGCCAGCAGCCCTCAGGTTAGCGGGGTTTGGAATGAGCAGTTCTTC
TRBJ1-2,few,.,TRBV27,CARPDGYTF,TGTGCCAGACCAGATGGCTACACCTTC
TRBJ1-2,.,TRBD1,TRBV29-1,CSVEALDREDYGYTF,TGCAGCGTTGAGGCGTTGGACAGGGAGGACTATGGCTACACCTTC
TRBJ2-3,.,.,TRBV5-1,CASSLRPSVRTDTQYF,TGCGCCAGCAGCTTGCGTCCTTCGGTCCGCACAGATACGCAGTATTTT
TRBJ1-1,.,.,TRBV30,CAWSVLRTESAFF,TGTGCCTGGAGTGTACTCAGGACCGAGTCAGCTTTCTTT
TRBJ2-2,.,.,TRBV6-5,CASSYVDTLNTGELFF,TGTGCCAGCAGTTACGTAGATACCCTGAACACCGGGGAGCTGTTTTTT
TRBJ2-7,.,TRBD1,TRBV5-1,CASSLEQGTIYNEQYF,TGCGCCAGCAGCTTGGAACAGGGGACCATCTACAATGAGCAGTACTTC
TRBJ2-7,many,.,TRBV13,CASSLRRVIYEQYF,TGTGCCAGCAGCCTACGGAGGGTTATCTACGAGCAGTACTTC
TRBJ2-1,once,.,TRBV27,CASSVTGLYNEQFF,TGTGCCAGCAGTGTAACGGGACTGTACAATGAGCAGTTCTTC
TRBJ2-4,many,.,TRBV6-5,CASSPTSDIQYF,TGTGCCAGCAGCCCTACTAGTGACATTCAGTACTTC